This is a list of T cell receptor beta chains from one sample in a study of blood T cell repertoires in COVID-19. The protocol was immunoSEQ multiplex PCR, while the TCRdb copy is restricted to in-frame clones and leaves out a portion. The table records some 150,000 clones, about nine tenths of them present only once. Material for sequencing was peripheral blood. Receptor source: an elderly woman with acute or convalescent COVID-19. CDR3s include the opening cysteine and the closing phenylalanine or tryptophan. D genes are given only for firm matches. Only some rows state a clone size, as once, few, many or a class for expanded clones.

v_call,d_call,clone_size,j_call,cdr3_nt,cdr3_aa
TRBV19,-,-,TRBJ1-5,TGTGCCAGTAGTATAAGCAGGAAACCTAGCAATCAGCCCCAGCATTTT,CASSISRKPSNQPQHF
TRBV10-3,TRBD1,-,TRBJ1-5,TGTGCCATCAGTGAAACAGGGGGCATTGGGGGCAATCAGCCCCAGCATTTT,CAISETGGIGGNQPQHF
TRBV30,-,-,TRBJ1-3,TGTGCCTGGTCTCTGGGTGACGGGTACACCATATATTTT,CAWSLGDGYTIYF
TRBV5-6,-,-,TRBJ1-2,TGTGCCAGCAGCTTGGACGGTAACTATGGCTACACCTTC,CASSLDGNYGYTF
TRBV5-4,TRBD1,once,TRBJ2-1,TGTGCCAGCAGCTTGGGAGGGACAGGGGGCTACAATGAGCAGTTCTTC,CASSLGGTGGYNEQFF
TRBV6-6,TRBD1,-,TRBJ1-5,TGTGCCAGCAGTTACGGGACAGCTTATAGCAATCAGCCCCAGCATTTT,CASSYGTAYSNQPQHF
TRBV6-5,-,-,TRBJ2-1,TGTGCCAGCAGAAAGGGGGTGGGGGCCTACAATGAGCAGTTCTTC,CASRKGVGAYNEQFF
TRBV7-9,TRBD1,-,TRBJ2-5,TGTGCCAGCAGCTTTTCAGGGGGTAGCGAGACCCAGTACTTC,CASSFSGGSETQYF
TRBV19,TRBD2,-,TRBJ2-3,TGTGCCAGTAGAAATAGCGGGGAACGGCAGGATACGCAGTATTTT,CASRNSGERQDTQYF
TRBV12-3/TRBV12-4,-,-,TRBJ1-2,TGTGCCAGCAGTTTTCAGGGGCGCTATGGCTACACCTTC,CASSFQGRYGYTF
TRBV5-6,TRBD2,-,TRBJ2-5,TGTGCCAGCAGCCCCTTACGCGGGGGTCAAGAGACCCAGTACTTC,CASSPLRGGQETQYF
TRBV19,-,once,TRBJ1-5,TGTGCCAGTACCCTCATATTCAGGGCGAATCAGCCCCAGCATTTT,CASTLIFRANQPQHF
TRBV19,TRBD2,-,TRBJ2-5,TGTGCCAGCGGGGGGGCCTCGTATCGAGAGACCCAGTACTTC,CASGGASYRETQYF
TRBV6-1,TRBD1,-,TRBJ1-4,TGTGCCAGCAGTGACCTTACAGGGGGTAATGAAAAACTGTTTTTT,CASSDLTGGNEKLFF
TRBV19,TRBD1,-,TRBJ2-5,TGTGCCAGTAGTACGGGAACGACAGGGGGCGAGACCCAGTACTTC,CASSTGTTGGETQYF
TRBV7-8,-,-,TRBJ2-5,TGTGCCAGCAGCTCCGAGTCGGGGAGCGGAGAGACCCAGTACTTC,CASSSESGSGETQYF
TRBV5-4,-,-,TRBJ2-7,TGTGCCAGCAGCTTTCCGCGGGACGGAGCCTACGAGCAGTACTTC,CASSFPRDGAYEQYF
TRBV6-6,-,-,TRBJ2-7,TGTGCCAGCAGTTATGACAGTGCCCTCGACGAGCAGTACTTC,CASSYDSALDEQYF
TRBV6-5,TRBD1,-,TRBJ1-2,TGTGCCAGCAGAGCCGGACAGGGCTATGGCTACACCTTC,CASRAGQGYGYTF
TRBV2,TRBD1,-,TRBJ2-3,TGTGCCAGCAGTGAACTCACAGGGGTGGCAGATACGCAGTATTTT,CASSELTGVADTQYF
TRBV6-2/TRBV6-3,TRBD1,-,TRBJ2-7,TGTGCCAGCAGTTATCGGGACAGAGCCTACGAGCAGTACTTC,CASSYRDRAYEQYF
TRBV7-9,TRBD1,once,TRBJ2-1,TGTGCCAGCAGCCCGGGACAGGGACTCAACTTCTATGAGCAGTTCTTC,CASSPGQGLNFYEQFF